The TCR beta chain under discussion was sequenced for a study of blood T cell repertoires in COVID-19. The wider study: The United States, Italy and Spain were the sources of the acute and convalescent COVID-19 samples. PBMCs, B-cell-depleted T cells, or T cells provided the cDNA or gDNA that made up the material.

In germline, CDR1 is KGHSH, CDR2 LQKENI. The CDR3 extends over 18 amino acids. V shed 1 base and J shed 4 bases, with 20 bases lying between them. Under the authors' procedure: Reference gene primer amplification yielded estimated nucleated cell counts. Method: immunoSEQ multiplex PCR; TCRdb's copy keeps in-frame clones and lacks some. The V and J calls and clone size come from that table; D and trimming were worked out from the DNA. Of 380,000 or so clones in the sample, approximately 80% were seen once. The TCR sequence derives from a human donor with acute or convalescent COVID-19. The donor label of this sample is uncertain. The chain recombines TRBV18 with TRBJ1-5; D ambiguous. Source material: peripheral blood. This CDR3 is CASSPRGRADSGNQPQHF. CDR3 sequence (DNA): TGTGCCAGCTCACCACGAGGGAGGGCGGATTCTGGGAATCAGCCCCAGCATTTT.